These 8 T cell receptor beta chains were sequenced from one sample in a study of T cell changes during pregnancy in multiple sclerosis. Sequenced by immunoSEQ multiplex PCR; TCRdb stores in-frame clones only, minus some. The sample lists about 100,000 clones; about 92% were seen once. This material consisted of peripheral blood, taken in the second trimester of pregnancy. These receptors were taken from a female donor with multiple sclerosis, enrolled in a pregnancy study.

The chain links TRBV27 to TRBJ2-4; D may be TRBD2 (7 bases). Trimming shortened V by 5 bases and J by 7 bases, and 18 bases separated the two germline ends. This CDR3 is built from 15 residues. Germline V lookup: CDR1 MNHEY, CDR2 SMNVEV (reference sequence). The CDR3 sequence: CASSPAGRGFNIQYF. The CDR3 nucleotides are TGTGCCAGCAGTCCCGCAGGGAGGGGGTTTAACATTCAGTACTTC.

This clone was picked up a small number of times. The chain recombines TRBV9 with TRBJ2-7; maybe TRBD1 (6 bases). Germline CDR1 reads SGDLS; CDR2 reads YYNGEE. V was trimmed by 3 bases and J by 3 bases, leaving 16 bases between them. The CDR3 is 15 amino acids. CDR3 DNA: TGTGCCAGCAGCGAAAACCCTGACAGGCTCTACGAGCAGTACTTC. This encodes CASSENPDRLYEQYF.

This chain connects TRBV10-1 to TRBJ2-2, with D perhaps TRBD2 (6 bases). From germline, CDR1 is WNHNN and CDR2 SYGVQD (reference sequence). V lost 8 bases to trimming and J lost 1 base, with 11 bases between them. The CDR3 runs 14 residues. CDR3 loop: CASGAGVNTGELFF. The DNA of the CDR3 is TGCGCCAGCGGAGCGGGTGTGAACACCGGGGAGCTGTTTTTT.

The chain employs TRBV27 and TRBJ2-1, with D uncertain. Germline values: CDR1 MNHEY, CDR2 SMNVEV (reference sequence). CDR3 length equals 13 residues. Trimming removed 3 bases at V and 7 bases at J, with 10 bases between. CDR3 amino acids: CASSFRLTNEQFF. The DNA of the CDR3 is TGTGCCAGCAGTTTTCGCCTTACTAATGAGCAGTTCTTC.

The genes are TRBV5-1 and TRBJ2-6; D not certain. Germline CDR1 reads SGHRS; CDR2 reads YFSETQ. CDR3 length: 13 residues. The germline V and J ends were trimmed by 5 bases and 2 bases, with 5 bases remaining between them. This chain's CDR3 is CASRYAGANVLTF. Here the CDR3 DNA reads TGCGCCAGCAGATATGCTGGGGCCAACGTCCTGACTTTC.

This rearrangement joins TRBV28 to TRBJ1-5, with D perhaps matching TRBD1 (6 bases). V lost 11 bases to trimming and J lost 7 bases, with 18 bases between them. This CDR3 spans 13 amino acids. Germline values: CDR1 MDHEN, CDR2 SYDVKM. CDR3 coding DNA: TGTGCCTCCTGGGGGGGGGCAGGCCAGCCCCAGCATTTT. Its protein is CASWGGAGQPQHF.

The chain has TRBV7-4 and TRBJ2-7; TRBD2 matches at 9 bases. CDR1 SGHVT and CDR2 SQSDAQ come from the germline V gene. After removal of 11 bases from V and 5 bases from J, the junction contained 22 bases not matched to a gene. The CDR3 has 17 residues. The CDR3 DNA reads TGTGCCTCAGTCCCCCGCGGGGGGGGCCGATCTGTCCACGAGCAGTACTTC. This codes for CASVPRGGGRSVHEQYF.

The chain employs TRBV7-6 and TRBJ2-1; TRBD2 agrees at 11 bases. Germline CDR1 is SGHVS and CDR2 is FNYEAQ. Trimming at V came to 0 bases and at J to 16 bases, leaving 5 bases not matched to a gene. The CDR3 length is 13 residues. CDR3 loop: CASSLALAGETFF. In DNA, the CDR3 is TGTGCCAGCAGCTTAGCACTAGCGGGAGAAACATTCTTC.